These T cell receptor beta chains were read from a single sample in a study of PD-1 blockade in mismatch repair-deficient tumors. The assay was immunoSEQ multiplex PCR, and TCRdb's table has in-frame clones only and misses some. Counted here are tens of thousands of clones, 81% occurring once; the ten biggest clones make up 2.6%. The sample was peripheral blood, taken 12 weeks after starting pembrolizumab. Every receptor here comes from an adult with mismatch repair-deficient cancer. CDR3s include the opening cysteine and the closing phenylalanine or tryptophan.

v_call,cdr3_length,j_call,cdr3_aa
TRBV21-1,12,TRBJ2-7,CAPQGSPGEQYF
TRBV30,14,TRBJ2-5,CASERLAGGGTQYF
TRBV15,17,TRBJ2-6,CATSRDLSASGANVLTF
TRBV19,15,TRBJ1-1,CASSIDSRTGLRAFF
TRBV11-2,15,TRBJ2-7,CASSPRTSGSYEQYF
TRBV4-1,13,TRBJ1-1,CASSQALGATAFF
TRBV6-1,18,TRBJ2-1,CASSGRTGGTKSYNEQFF
TRBV4-1,16,TRBJ2-7,CASSQGPLAGSGEQYF
TRBV7-2,15,TRBJ2-7,CASSSGLAGGYEQYF
TRBV6-6,13,TRBJ2-7,CASSYRDFYEQYF
TRBV9,16,TRBJ2-2,CASSAGLAELTGELFF
TRBV27,14,TRBJ2-6,CASSVSSGANVLTF
TRBV27,13,TRBJ1-2,CASSFEGGYGYTF
TRBV7-8,13,TRBJ1-2,CASSLVAWDGYTF
TRBV30,11,TRBJ2-2,CAWRGAGELFF
TRBV27,14,TRBJ2-3,CATKVQGAADTQYF
TRBV7-9,15,TRBJ1-2,CASSSTGLSDYGYTF
TRBV6-1,13,TRBJ2-2,CASTKENTGELFF
TRBV6-5,14,TRBJ1-2,CASSPGQSHRGYTF
TRBV28,14,TRBJ1-2,CAILAGDGAYGYTF
TRBV6-4,15,TRBJ2-3,CASSDVVAGVDTQYF
TRBV5-6,14,TRBJ2-7,CASSRQGERDEQYF
TRBV14,11,TRBJ2-2,CASSRVGELFF
TRBV5-1,15,TRBJ2-1,CASSLMGRIFDEQFF
TRBV19,15,TRBJ1-5,CASSWATYSNQPQHF
TRBV28,13,TRBJ1-1,CASRGLMNTEAFF
TRBV14,15,TRBJ2-3,CASSQPRTGTDTQYF
TRBV7-8,15,TRBJ2-5,CASSIGLAVQETQYF
TRBV4-1,19,TRBJ1-4,CASSQGQGMGIKANEKLFF
TRBV7-9,17,TRBJ2-7,CASSFEGRRTGSYEQYF
TRBV4-2,15,TRBJ1-2,CASSDNWDSNYGYTF
TRBV6-5,13,TRBJ1-1,CASSKPQGRETFF
TRBV5-1,13,TRBJ1-4,CASSFSFNEKLFF
TRBV29-1,13,TRBJ2-7,CSVRQGAGYEQYF
TRBV30,14,TRBJ2-5,CAWSGGDSQETQYF
TRBV4-1,13,TRBJ2-4,CASSPTGVGIQYF
TRBV30,15,TRBJ1-5,CAWGRDSYLNQPQHF
TRBV11-3,16,TRBJ2-7,CASSVVVTGGTYEQYF
TRBV7-2,14,TRBJ2-7,CASSPAGSWYEQYF
TRBV7-4,15,TRBJ2-7,CASSLVASGYYEQYF
TRBV7-2,11,TRBJ2-4,CASSDKNIQYF
TRBV7-8,15,TRBJ2-7,CASSLEGLPSYEQYF
TRBV2,15,TRBJ2-5,CASSDSQARGGTQYF
TRBV6-4,16,TRBJ2-1,CASSDTDRAPYNEQFF
TRBV5-1,15,TRBJ1-5,CASSLEGTNNQPQHF
TRBV5-8,16,TRBJ1-5,CASSLRSTSTNQPQHF
TRBV5-6,15,TRBJ2-7,CASSSMTSGNYEQYF
TRBV25-1,13,TRBJ1-4,CASSVAGIEKLFF
TRBV19,18,TRBJ2-1,CASSISIAGGPSYNEQFF
TRBV7-3,12,TRBJ2-7,CASSNSLGEQYF
TRBV7-3,15,TRBJ2-5,CASSFRAGEGETQYF
TRBV18,15,TRBJ1-1,CASSPRRDSHTEAFF
TRBV18,13,TRBJ2-5,CASSGTGSETQYF
TRBV11-2,15,TRBJ2-7,CASSLASTASFEQYF
TRBV6-5,15,TRBJ1-1,CASSYTDRRAAEAFF
TRBV7-8,12,TRBJ2-2,CASSLSSGELFF
TRBV27,14,TRBJ1-5,CASSFEGAGQPQHF
TRBV6-1,14,TRBJ2-7,CASSVRPISYEQYF
TRBV28,16,TRBJ2-1,CASSVSGRERDNEQFF
TRBV10-3,13,TRBJ1-2,CAMAGQGSYGYTF